These 30 T cell receptor beta chains were all obtained from the same sample, sequenced in a study of T cells in Graves' hyperthyroidism and ophthalmopathy. Amplification of TCR beta CDR3 regions used RNA as the template. Researchers ran a first-round RT-PCR on the TCR CDR3 using the HTBI primer set. TCRdb reanalysed the multiplex PCR reads using MiXCR and keeps one entry per CDR3 protein. The table records under 550,000 distinct CDR3 sequences, roughly 13% of them present only once. Sequencing input: blood. These receptors all come from a woman aged 18 to 35 with Graves' hyperthyroidism.

In regard to this clonotype: Germline and junction disagree at one end, which may indicate a read error. The chain links TRBV28 to TRBJ1-2; D call uncertain. The CDR3 runs 13 residues. Germline V gene lookup returns CDR1 MDHEN and CDR2 SYDVKM. CDR3 nucleotides: TGTGCCTGCAGTTTATTTTATCCTTCCGGCTACACCTTC. Translating it yields CACSLFYPSGYTF.

This clonotype was detected once. This sequence joins TRBV2 and TRBJ2-1, with TRBD2 matching 7 bases. The CDR3 is 15 residues long. V shed 5 bases, J shed 2 bases, and the junction held 6 bases outside the gene matches. Germline V lookup: CDR1 SNHLY, CDR2 FYNNEI. The CDR3 loop is CASSPAGVTYNEQFF. The CDR3 DNA reads TGTGCCAGCAGTCCTGCGGGAGTCACCTACAATGAGCAGTTCTTC. The variable domain in full, completed from reference TRBV2 and TRBJ2-1, reads EPEVTQTPSHQVTQMGQEVILRCVPISNHLYFYWYRQILGQKVEFLVSFYNNEISEKSEIFDDQFSVERPDGSNFTLKIRSTKLEDSAMYFCASSPAGVTYNEQFFGPGTRLTVL.

This clonotype came up a few times. V usage is TRBV10-2 and J usage is TRBJ2-7; 13 bases align to TRBD2. The CDR3 consists of 15 residues. V trimming: 7 bases; J trimming: 3 bases; junction bases outside the gene matches: 6. Looked up from germline, CDR1 is WSHSY and CDR2 is SAAADI. CDR3: CASKEGLAGLYEQYF. The DNA for the CDR3 is TGCGCCAGCAAGGAGGGACTAGCGGGACTCTACGAGCAGTACTTC.

This clonotype was counted a few times. The V call is TRBV4-1, the J call TRBJ2-1, with a possible D match to TRBD2 (6 bases). CDR3 size: 17 residues. V was clipped by 0 bases and J by 4 bases, with 16 bases between them. Germline CDR1 reads MGHRA; CDR2 reads YSYEKL. The CDR3 nucleotides are TGCGCCAGCAGCCAAGAGCGAATCGCGGGGCTGTACAATGAGCAGTTCTTC. Protein sequence: CASSQERIAGLYNEQFF.

This clonotype showed up many times. The genes are TRBV5-1 and TRBJ2-7, with TRBD1 matching 7 bases. Germline-derived CDR1 and CDR2 are SGHRS and YFSETQ. The CDR3 is 15 residues long. The V segment lost 0 bases and the J segment 1 base; nucleotides outside the gene matches: 4. The CDR3 region is CASSLVQGVSYEQYF. CDR3 DNA: TGCGCCAGCAGCTTGGTCCAGGGGGTGTCCTACGAGCAGTACTTC. The full variable domain, completed using reference TRBV5-1 and TRBJ2-7, is KAGVTQTPRYLIKTRGQQVTLSCSPISGHRSVSWYQQTPGQGLQFLFEYFSETQRNKGNFPGRFSGRQFSNSRSEMNVSTLELGDSALYLCASSLVQGVSYEQYFGPGTRLTVT.

This clonotype was found many times. The chain carries TRBV12-3 or TRBV12-4 and TRBJ2-7, with D possibly TRBD1 on 6 matching bases. The CDR3 is made up of 15 amino acids. Trimming left V 5 bases short and J 0 bases short, with 14 bases between. This chain's CDR3 is CASSPGTSNSYEQYF. In DNA form, the CDR3 reads TGTGCCAGCAGTCCCGGGACAAGCAACTCCTACGAGCAGTACTTC.

There are a few counts of this clonotype. The chain uses TRBV6-2 or TRBV6-3 and TRBJ2-2, with 9 bases lining up with TRBD1. CDR1 is MNHEY, CDR2 SVGEGT, per germline. Trimming removed 5 bases from V and 3 bases from J; junction bases left unmatched: 7. CDR3 length: 16 amino acids. As DNA, the CDR3 is TGTGCCAGCAGTAAACAGGGGGCGCGGGACACCGGGGAGCTGTTTTTT. Translating gives CASSKQGARDTGELFF.

This clonotype came up many times. The rearrangement links TRBV27 to TRBJ2-7, with 8 bases lining up with TRBD1. The CDR3 has 16 residues. CDR1 MNHEY and CDR2 SMNVEV come from the germline V gene (reference sequence). V lost 4 bases and J lost 3; bases outside the gene matches: 11. The CDR3 loop reads CASSSGQEVPLYEQYF. CDR3 in DNA: TGTGCCAGCAGTTCGGGACAGGAAGTCCCCCTCTACGAGCAGTACTTC.

This clonotype was detected ten times or more. This chain joins TRBV28 and TRBJ1-2; a possible D gene is TRBD1 (6 bases). The CDR3 is made up of 15 amino acids. The germline gives CDR1 MDHEN, CDR2 SYDVKM. Trimming took off 6 bases at V and 4 bases at J, with 18 bases between the two ends. As DNA, the CDR3 is TGTGCCAGCAGGCCCGGGGGGGCCCGAGGCTATGGCTACACCTTC. The encoded protein is CASRPGGARGYGYTF.

The table lists this clonotype with a few counts. CDR3: CASSVSGLNTEAFF. Here the CDR3 DNA reads TGTGCCAGCAGCGTATCCGGCTTGAACACTGAAGCTTTCTTT. This chain connects TRBV9 to TRBJ1-1, with D unclear. The CDR3 consists of 14 residues. V lost 1 base to trimming and J lost 0 bases, with 7 bases between them. Per germline, CDR1 SGDLS and CDR2 YYNGEE.

To note about this clonotype: This sequence may be a read error, since a much larger clone differs from it by one base. The genes are TRBV5-1 and TRBJ2-7, with D uncertain. The CDR3 runs 13 residues. From germline, CDR1 is SGHRS and CDR2 YFSETQ. CDR3 sequence reads: CASNLFPDYEQYF. The CDR3 DNA reads as TGCGCCAGCAACTTGTTTCCAGACTACGAGCAGTACTTC.

This clonotype was recorded at least ten times. This chain connects TRBV6-2 or TRBV6-3 to TRBJ2-7; 9 bases agree with TRBD2. V was pared by 2 bases and J by 4 bases, with 9 bases of the junction left unmatched. This CDR3 has 16 residues. The germline V gene encodes CDR1 MNHEY and CDR2 SVGEGT. The CDR3 sequence is CASSYDVAGEEYEQYF. The CDR3 coding sequence is TGTGCCAGCAGTTACGATGTAGCGGGAGAAGAATACGAGCAGTACTTC.

This clonotype appeared many times. The genes are TRBV10-2 and TRBJ1-1, with D perhaps TRBD1 (5 bases). The CDR3 spans 14 residues. V was cut by 8 bases and J by 3 bases, with 16 bases left in between. CDR1 is WSHSY, CDR2 SAAADI, per germline. CDR3 in amino acids: CASLWWRGYTEAFF. Written as DNA, the CDR3 is TGCGCCAGCCTCTGGTGGCGGGGGTACACTGAAGCTTTCTTT.

This clonotype was observed at least ten times. The rearrangement uses TRBV11-2 and TRBJ2-2; D remains unclear. The V gene lost 3 bases and the J gene lost 11 bases, with 13 bases spanning the gap. The V gene's germline CDR1 is SGHAT and CDR2 FQNNGV. The CDR3 is made up of 13 amino acids. The CDR3 loop reads CASSFNSARELFF. CDR3 DNA sequence: TGTGCCAGCAGCTTCAACTCCGCCCGAGAGCTGTTTTTT.

This clonotype was seen ten or more times. V is TRBV28 and J is TRBJ2-5; D perhaps matches TRBD2 (5 bases). Between the trimmed V and J ends, which lost 6 bases and 4 bases, there was a span of 12 bases. This CDR3 has 13 residues. Looked up from germline, CDR1 is MDHEN and CDR2 is SYDVKM. The CDR3: CASRQTGIETQYF. CDR3 DNA: TGTGCCAGCAGACAGACCGGGATAGAGACCCAGTACTTC.

The V gene is TRBV10-3, the J gene TRBJ2-2; 13 nucleotides agree with TRBD2. The germline V gene encodes CDR1 ENHRY and CDR2 SYGVKD. The CDR3 sequence is 15 residues long. V was clipped by 7 bases and J by 5 bases; unmatched bases: 4. Here the CDR3 DNA reads TGTGCCATCAAGCGACTAGCGGGAGGAACCGGGGAGCTGTTTTTT. Translated: CAIKRLAGGTGELFF.

The chain employs TRBV14 and TRBJ1-1; no reliable D call. There are 14 residues in the CDR3. V shed 1 base and J shed 4 bases, with 10 bases lying between them. Germline V lookup: CDR1 SGHDN, CDR2 FVKESK. CDR3 protein: CASSQVRGATEAFF. CDR3 coding DNA: TGTGCCAGCAGCCAAGTGCGGGGTGCCACTGAAGCTTTCTTT.

The table lists this clonotype with a few counts. V is TRBV2 and J is TRBJ1-3; TRBD1 agrees at 8 bases. This CDR3 has 14 amino acids. Germline V gene data show CDR1 as SNHLY and CDR2 as FYNNEI. The trim removed 6 bases at V and 4 bases at J, leaving 5 bases unmatched. CDR3 loop: CASRGTGRGNTIYF. As DNA, the CDR3 is TGTGCCAGCAGGGGGACAGGCAGAGGAAACACCATATATTTT.

In this sample, this clonotype turned up many times. The chain carries TRBV7-8 and TRBJ2-7, with 10 bases lining up with TRBD2. CDR1 and CDR2 (germline): SGHVS, FQNEAQ. The junction had 7 bases not matched to a gene; V was cut back by 1 base and J by 4 bases. The CDR3 is 16 amino acids. CDR3 nucleotide sequence: TGTGCCAGCAGCTTAGGTCTAGCGGGAGAGTTTTACGAGCAGTACTTC. Residues: CASSLGLAGEFYEQYF.

Many counts were recorded for this clonotype. The chain joins TRBV27 to TRBJ2-3; TRBD1 might be the D (5 bases). The CDR3 spans 11 residues. The germline gives CDR1 MNHEY, CDR2 SMNVEV (reference sequence). V lost 6 bases and J lost 9, with 10 bases in between. For the CDR3, the DNA is TGTGCCAGCAGCACAGGAGACACGCAGTATTTT. Encoded protein: CASSTGDTQYF.

This clonotype was detected many times. The chain links TRBV5-1 to TRBJ2-5, with 7 bases aligning to TRBD2. CDR1 and CDR2 (germline): SGHRS, YFSETQ. The CDR3 contains 14 residues. With 4 bases clipped from V and 2 bases from J, the junction kept 5 bases outside the gene matches. DNA for the CDR3: TGCGCCAGCAGCACCGGGACTATTCAAGAGACCCAGTACTTC. Amino acid sequence: CASSTGTIQETQYF.

There are many counts of this clonotype. The chain carries TRBV3-1 and TRBJ1-2; no clear D. Deletions cut 3 bases from V and 0 bases from J, with 8 bases between. The germline gives CDR1 LGHDT, CDR2 YNNKEL (reference sequence). The length of the CDR3 is 14 residues. The CDR3 bases are TGTGCCAGCAGCCAGGGAAGGGCTAACTATGGCTACACCTTC. Protein: CASSQGRANYGYTF.

This clonotype occurred many times. The chain couples TRBV6-2 or TRBV6-3 to TRBJ2-2; possibly TRBD1 or TRBD2 for D (5 bases each). The CDR3 is 13 residues long. Between the trimmed V and J ends, which lost 0 bases and 7 bases, there was a span of 6 bases. Germline V gene data show CDR1 as MNHEY and CDR2 as SVGEGT. The CDR3 DNA sequence: TGTGCCAGCAGTTACTCGGGGGACGGGGAGCTGTTTTTT. It yields the protein CASSYSGDGELFF.

Ten or more counts support this clonotype. CDR3 loop: CASTFWSSYEQYF. The CDR3 DNA reads as TGTGCCAGCACCTTCTGGAGCTCCTACGAGCAGTACTTC. The V gene is TRBV5-6, the J gene TRBJ2-7; D not certain. The ends were cut back, 6 bases at V and 0 bases at J, with 10 bases in the middle. The CDR3 has 13 amino acids. CDR1 SGHDT and CDR2 YYEEEE come from the germline V gene.

This clonotype was detected ten times or more. CDR3 DNA: TGTGCCAGCAGTATTAATCCAGGGGTCGGTAACGAGCAGTACTTC. It is translated as CASSINPGVGNEQYF. V is TRBV28 and J is TRBJ2-7; D may be TRBD1 (6 bases). Trimming removed 5 bases at V and 5 bases at J, with 19 bases between. The germline V gene has CDR1 MDHEN and CDR2 SYDVKM. This CDR3 is built from 15 residues.

V and J are TRBV20-1 and TRBJ2-1; TRBD2 aligns across 15 bases. The CDR3 runs 15 residues. Unmatched junction bases numbered 4, after V lost 3 bases and J lost 7 bases. Per germline, CDR1 DFQATT and CDR2 SNEGSKA (reference sequence). CDR3 DNA: TGCAGTGCTAGTGGACTAGCGGGAGGGAAAAATGAGCAGTTCTTC. This codes for CSASGLAGGKNEQFF.

Judged by abundance, this clonotype is medium-sized. The J gene is TRBJ2-7, the V gene TRBV3-1; D uncertain. V gave up 0 bases and J gave up 5 bases, with 8 bases separating them. Germline V lookup: CDR1 LGHDT, CDR2 YNNKEL (reference sequence). The CDR3 spans 13 residues. The DNA of the CDR3 is TGTGCCAGCAGCCAAGATATAGGACACGAGCAGTACTTC. Translated: CASSQDIGHEQYF.

This clonotype was detected a few times. The chain carries TRBV9 and TRBJ2-7; the D is unclear. Trimming took 4 bases from V and 3 from J, leaving 11 bases between them. Germline V lookup: CDR1 SGDLS, CDR2 YYNGEE. This CDR3 has 13 amino acids. The CDR3 sequence is CASSSEDGYEQYF. The CDR3 DNA reads as TGTGCCAGCAGCTCCGAGGACGGCTACGAGCAGTACTTC.

This clonotype was detected many times. The chain carries TRBV7-6 and TRBJ2-2; 13 bases are shared with TRBD2. In germline, CDR1 is SGHVS, CDR2 FNYEAQ. V shed 3 bases and J 4 bases; nucleotides not matched to a gene: 5. The CDR3 totals 17 residues. CDR3 sequence reads: CASSLRLAGGSTGELFF. Written as DNA, the CDR3 is TGTGCCAGCAGCTTGAGACTAGCGGGAGGATCCACCGGGGAGCTGTTTTTT.

The V call is TRBV7-3, the J call TRBJ2-6; tentatively, D is TRBD1 (5 bases). V lost 5 bases and J 2 bases, leaving 10 bases between the germline ends. This CDR3 contains 15 residues. Germline V gene sequence: CDR1 SGHTA, CDR2 FQGTGA. Written as DNA, the CDR3 is TGTGCCAGCAGCATGACAGCTCCTGGGGCCAACGTCCTGACTTTC. Protein: CASSMTAPGANVLTF.